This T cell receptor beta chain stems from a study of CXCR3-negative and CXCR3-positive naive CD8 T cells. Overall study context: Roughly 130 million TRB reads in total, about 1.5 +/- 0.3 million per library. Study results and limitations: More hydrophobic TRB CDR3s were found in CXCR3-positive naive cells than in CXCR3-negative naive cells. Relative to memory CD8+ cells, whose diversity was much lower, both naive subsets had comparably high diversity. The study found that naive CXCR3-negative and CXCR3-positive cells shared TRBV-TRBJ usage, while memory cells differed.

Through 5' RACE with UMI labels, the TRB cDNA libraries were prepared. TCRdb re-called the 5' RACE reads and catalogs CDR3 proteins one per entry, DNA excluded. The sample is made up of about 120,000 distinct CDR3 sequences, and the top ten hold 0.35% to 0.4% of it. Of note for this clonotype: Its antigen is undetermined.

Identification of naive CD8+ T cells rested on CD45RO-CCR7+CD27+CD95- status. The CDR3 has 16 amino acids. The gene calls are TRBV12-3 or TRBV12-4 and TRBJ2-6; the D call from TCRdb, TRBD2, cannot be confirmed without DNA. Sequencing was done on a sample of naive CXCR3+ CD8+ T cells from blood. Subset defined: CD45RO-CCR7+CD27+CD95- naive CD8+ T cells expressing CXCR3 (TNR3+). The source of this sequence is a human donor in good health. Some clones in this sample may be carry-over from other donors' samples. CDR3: CASSLAWEGGANVLTF.